The 6 T cell receptor beta chains below were found in one sample sequenced in a study of T cells in narcolepsy. Sequencing used immunoSEQ multiplex PCR; TCRdb keeps in-frame clones, though not all of them. The repertoire consists of some 17,000 clones, with under 90% occurring once and the leading ten covering approximately 0.72%. The material sequenced was memory (CD45RA-) CD4+ T cells from blood. The receptor set was obtained from a human donor in good health.

The chain has TRBV4-1 and TRBJ1-2; 12 bases map to TRBD1. Germline V gives CDR1 MGHRA, CDR2 YSYEKL. The CDR3 runs 17 residues. The V gene end was trimmed by 4 bases and the J gene end by 8 bases; junction bases not matched to a gene: 14. CDR3 bases: TGCGCCAGCAGCCCAGAGAACCGGGACAGGGGGCGGGAAGGCTACACCTTC. Its translation: CASSPENRDRGREGYTF.

The J gene is TRBJ2-3, the V gene TRBV6-5; D remains unclear. Trimming removed 2 bases at V and 0 bases at J, with 12 bases between. The CDR3 length is 16 residues. Germline V gene lookup returns CDR1 MNHEY and CDR2 SVGAGI. Here the CDR3 DNA reads TGTGCCAGCAGTTACGGCAGCACAGTCAGCACAGATACGCAGTATTTT. It codes for CASSYGSTVSTDTQYF.

V and J are TRBV5-1 and TRBJ2-1; the D gene could be TRBD1 or TRBD2 (5 bases each). This CDR3 has 15 amino acids. V was pared by 0 bases and J by 0 bases, with 7 bases between. Per the germline V gene, CDR1 is SGHRS and CDR2 is YFSETQ. The CDR3 DNA is TGCGCCAGCAGCTTGGGAGGGACCTCCTACAATGAGCAGTTCTTC. Its protein product is CASSLGGTSYNEQFF.

The chain combines TRBV10-2 with TRBJ2-1; TRBD2 matches at 12 bases. Per germline, CDR1 WSHSY and CDR2 SAAADI. This CDR3 has 18 residues. Germline trimming cut 2 bases from V and 9 bases from J; bases unmatched to any gene: 14. The CDR3 is CASSETRLAGERGVEQFF. Here the CDR3 DNA reads TGCGCCAGCAGTGAGACCCGACTAGCGGGAGAGCGGGGCGTTGAGCAGTTCTTC.

The V gene is TRBV15, the J gene TRBJ1-5, with D possibly matching TRBD1 (5 bases). The V end lost 4 bases, the J end lost 2 bases, and 18 bases lay between the germline ends. The CDR3 runs 17 residues. CDR1 is LNHNV and CDR2 is YYDKDF in the germline V gene (reference sequence). The CDR3 region has the DNA TGTGCCACCAGCATCCTACCCCAGGGAATTGGCAATCAGCCCCAGCATTTT. It translates to CATSILPQGIGNQPQHF.

This clone showed up just a few times. This sequence joins TRBV30 and TRBJ1-5; 8 nucleotides line up with TRBD1. The CDR3 sequence is 14 residues long. Germline CDR1 reads GTSNPN; CDR2 reads SVGIG (reference sequence). Germline trimming cut 3 bases from V and 3 bases from J; bases unmatched to any gene: 4. This chain's CDR3 is CAWSQGQDNQPQHF. The DNA of the CDR3 is TGTGCCTGGAGCCAGGGACAGGACAATCAGCCCCAGCATTTT.